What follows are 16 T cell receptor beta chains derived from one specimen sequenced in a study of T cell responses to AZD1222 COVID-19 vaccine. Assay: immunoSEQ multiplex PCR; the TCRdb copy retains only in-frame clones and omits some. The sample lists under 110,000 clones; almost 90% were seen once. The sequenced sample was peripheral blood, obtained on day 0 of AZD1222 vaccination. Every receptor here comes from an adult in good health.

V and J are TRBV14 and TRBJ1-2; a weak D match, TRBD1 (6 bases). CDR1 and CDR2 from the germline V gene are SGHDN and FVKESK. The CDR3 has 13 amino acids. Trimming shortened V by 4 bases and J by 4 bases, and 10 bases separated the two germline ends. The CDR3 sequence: CASSRGQTYGYTF. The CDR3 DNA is TGTGCCAGCAGCCGAGGACAGACCTATGGCTACACCTTC. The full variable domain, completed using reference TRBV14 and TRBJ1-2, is EAGVTQFPSHSVIEKGQTVTLRCDPISGHDNLYWYRRVMGKEIKFLLHFVKESKQDESGMPNNRFLAERTGGTYSTLKVQPAELEDSGVYFCASSRGQTYGYTFGSGTRLTVV.

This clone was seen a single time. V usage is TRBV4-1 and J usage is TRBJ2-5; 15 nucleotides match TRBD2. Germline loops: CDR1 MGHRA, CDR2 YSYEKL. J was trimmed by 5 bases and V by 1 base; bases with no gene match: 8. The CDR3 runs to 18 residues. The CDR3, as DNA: TGCGCCAGCAGCCAAGCTGGGACTAGCGGGAGGCGAGAGGAGACCCAGTACTTC. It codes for CASSQAGTSGRREETQYF.

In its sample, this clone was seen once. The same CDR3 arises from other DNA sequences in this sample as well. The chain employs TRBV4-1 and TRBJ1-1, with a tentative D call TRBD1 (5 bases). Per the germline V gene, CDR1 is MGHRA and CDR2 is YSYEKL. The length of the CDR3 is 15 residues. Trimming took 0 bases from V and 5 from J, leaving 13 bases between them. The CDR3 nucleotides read TGCGCCAGCAGCCAAGACGGGAGGGGCGGAACTGAAGCTTTCTTT. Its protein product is CASSQDGRGGTEAFF.

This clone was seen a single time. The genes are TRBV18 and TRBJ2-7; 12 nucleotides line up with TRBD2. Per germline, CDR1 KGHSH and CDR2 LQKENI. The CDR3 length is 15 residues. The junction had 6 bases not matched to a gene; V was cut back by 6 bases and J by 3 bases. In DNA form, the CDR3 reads TGTGCCAGCTCTTCTGGGACTAGCGGGCGCTACGAGCAGTACTTC. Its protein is CASSSGTSGRYEQYF.

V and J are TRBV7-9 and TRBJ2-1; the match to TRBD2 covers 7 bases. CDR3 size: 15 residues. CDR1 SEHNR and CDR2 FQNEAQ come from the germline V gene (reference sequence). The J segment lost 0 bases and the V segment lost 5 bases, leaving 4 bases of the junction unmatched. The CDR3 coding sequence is TGTGCCAGCAGCGCTAGCGGTGGCTCCTACAATGAGCAGTTCTTC. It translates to CASSASGGSYNEQFF. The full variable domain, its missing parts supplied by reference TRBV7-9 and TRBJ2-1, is DTGVSQNPRHKITKRGQNVTFRCDPISEHNRLYWYRQTLGQGPEFLTYFQNEAQLEKSRLLSDRFSAERPKGSFSTLEIQRTEQGDSAMYLCASSASGGSYNEQFFGPGTRLTVL.

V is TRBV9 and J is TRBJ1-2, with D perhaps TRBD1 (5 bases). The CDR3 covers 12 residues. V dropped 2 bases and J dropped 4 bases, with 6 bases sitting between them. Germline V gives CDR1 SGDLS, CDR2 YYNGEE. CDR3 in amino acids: CASSVDSYGYTF. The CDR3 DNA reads TGTGCCAGCAGCGTCGACAGCTATGGCTACACCTTC. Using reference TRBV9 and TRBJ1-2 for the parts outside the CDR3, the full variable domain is DSGVTQTPKHLITATGQRVTLRCSPRSGDLSVYWYQQSLDQGLQFLIQYYNGEERAKGNILERFSAQQFPDLHSELNLSSLELGDSALYFCASSVDSYGYTFGSGTRLTVV.

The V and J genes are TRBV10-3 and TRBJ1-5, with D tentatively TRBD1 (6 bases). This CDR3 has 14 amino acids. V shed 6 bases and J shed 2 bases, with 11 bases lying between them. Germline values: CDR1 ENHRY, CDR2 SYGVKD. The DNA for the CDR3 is TGTGCCATCAGCAGGGACATCGGCAATCAGCCCCAGCATTTT. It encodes CAISRDIGNQPQHF.

CDR3 protein: CASSIAYDRAKNIQYF. DNA of the CDR3: TGTGCCAGTAGTATTGCATACGACAGAGCCAAAAACATTCAGTACTTC. The chain couples TRBV19 to TRBJ2-4; a weak D match, TRBD1 (5 bases). The germline gives CDR1 LNHDA, CDR2 SQIVND (reference sequence). This CDR3 contains 16 residues. Between the trimmed V and J ends, which lost 3 bases and 0 bases, there was a span of 12 bases. The full variable domain, rest sourced from reference TRBV19 and TRBJ2-4, is DGGITQSPKYLFRKEGQNVTLSCEQNLNHDAMYWYRQDPGQGLRLIYYSQIVNDFQKGDIAEGYSVSREKKESFPLTVTSAQKNPTAFYLCASSIAYDRAKNIQYFGAGTRLSVL.

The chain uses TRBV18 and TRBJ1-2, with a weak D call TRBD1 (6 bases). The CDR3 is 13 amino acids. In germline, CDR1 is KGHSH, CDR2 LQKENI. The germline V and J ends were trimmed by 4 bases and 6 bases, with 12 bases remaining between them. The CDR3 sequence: CASSRGGADGYTF. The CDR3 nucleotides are TGTGCCAGCTCACGAGGGGGGGCAGATGGCTACACCTTC.

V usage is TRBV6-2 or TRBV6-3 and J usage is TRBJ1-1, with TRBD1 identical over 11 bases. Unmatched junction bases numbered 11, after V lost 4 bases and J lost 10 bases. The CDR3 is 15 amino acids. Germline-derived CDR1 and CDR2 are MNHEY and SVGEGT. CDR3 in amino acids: CASSSRDRGERVAFF. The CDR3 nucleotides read TGTGCCAGCAGTTCCAGGGACAGGGGGGAGCGGGTAGCTTTCTTT.

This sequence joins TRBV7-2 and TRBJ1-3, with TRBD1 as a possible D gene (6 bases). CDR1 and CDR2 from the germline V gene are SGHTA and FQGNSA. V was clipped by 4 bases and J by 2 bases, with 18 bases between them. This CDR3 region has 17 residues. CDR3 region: CASSSIIGGPTGNTIYF. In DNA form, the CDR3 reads TGTGCCAGCAGCTCCATCATCGGGGGGCCTACTGGAAACACCATATATTTT.

CDR3 sequence (DNA): TGTGCCAGCAGCGCCAGACAGGGGTTGGAAAAACTGTTTTTT. Protein: CASSARQGLEKLFF. The chain employs TRBV9 and TRBJ1-4; 8 nucleotides align to TRBD1. Germline loops: CDR1 SGDLS, CDR2 YYNGEE. The CDR3 contains 14 residues. V lost 3 bases, J lost 8 bases, and 6 bases stayed unmatched.

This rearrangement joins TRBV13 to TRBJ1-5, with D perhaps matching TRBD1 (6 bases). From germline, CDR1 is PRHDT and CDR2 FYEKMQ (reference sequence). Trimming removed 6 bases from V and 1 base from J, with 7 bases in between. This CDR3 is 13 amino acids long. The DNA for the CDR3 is TGTGCCAGCAGTACAGGGAGCAATCAGCCCCAGCATTTT. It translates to CASSTGSNQPQHF.

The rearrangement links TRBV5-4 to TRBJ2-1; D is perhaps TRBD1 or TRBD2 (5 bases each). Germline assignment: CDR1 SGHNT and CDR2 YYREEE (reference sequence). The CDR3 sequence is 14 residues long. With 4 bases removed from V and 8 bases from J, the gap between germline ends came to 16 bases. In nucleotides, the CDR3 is TGTGCCAGCAGCCCCGGGACCCGAGGGGATGAGCAGTTCTTC. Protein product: CASSPGTRGDEQFF.

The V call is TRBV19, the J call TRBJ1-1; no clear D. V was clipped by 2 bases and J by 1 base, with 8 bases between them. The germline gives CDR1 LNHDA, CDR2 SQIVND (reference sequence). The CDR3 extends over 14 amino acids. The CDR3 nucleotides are TGTGCCAGTAGTATAAGGCATAGGAACACTGAAGCTTTCTTT. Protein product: CASSIRHRNTEAFF.

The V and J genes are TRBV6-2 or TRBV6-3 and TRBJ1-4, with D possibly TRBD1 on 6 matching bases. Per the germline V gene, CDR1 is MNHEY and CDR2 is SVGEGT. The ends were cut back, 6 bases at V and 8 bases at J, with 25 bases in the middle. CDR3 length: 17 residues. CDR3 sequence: CASSPNGPGAGWEKLFF. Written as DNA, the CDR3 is TGTGCCAGCAGCCCTAACGGTCCGGGGGCAGGTTGGGAAAAACTGTTTTTT.